Listed here are 21 T cell receptor beta chains from one sample, sequenced in a study of CD8 T cells in ankylosing spondylitis. Via MiXCR, TCRdb re-called the 5' RACE reads, giving one row per CDR3 protein. Altogether around 250,000 distinct CDR3 sequences are present, around 10% being singletons, with the ten largest covering approximately 6.6%. The sample was blood, either unsorted or a sorted T cell fraction (not recorded which). Source of these receptors: a male donor with ankylosing spondylitis or in good health (not recorded which).

In the case of this clonotype: This may arise from a read error, as a much more abundant clone is one base away. The J gene is TRBJ2-1, the V gene TRBV5-1; D uncertain. Germline V gives CDR1 SGHRS, CDR2 YFSETQ. CDR3 length: 12 residues. CDR3 nucleotide sequence: TGCGCCAGCAGTAGAAACTACACTGAGCAGTTCTTC. Amino acids: CASSRNYTEQFF.

This chain links TRBV27 with TRBJ2-1; 7 positions match TRBD2. The germline V gene encodes CDR1 MNHEY and CDR2 SMNVEV (reference sequence). The V and J ends lost 4 bases and 8 bases, in that order; junction bases with no gene match: 8. CDR3 length equals 14 residues. The CDR3 nucleotides read TGTGCCAGCAGTTCGGCGGGAGAAGGACATGAGCAGTTCTTC. It encodes CASSSAGEGHEQFF.

This clonotype was recorded many times. The rearrangement joins TRBV9 to TRBJ2-3; 9 bases fit TRBD2. After removal of 3 bases from V and 6 bases from J, the junction contained 8 bases not matched to a gene. The CDR3 consists of 15 residues. From germline, CDR1 is SGDLS and CDR2 YYNGEE. CDR3 loop: CASSAGTSMWDTQYF. For the CDR3, the DNA is TGTGCCAGCAGCGCCGGGACTAGCATGTGGGATACGCAGTATTTT.

This clonotype came up a few times. The chain recombines TRBV6-4 with TRBJ2-1; no clear D gene. This CDR3 is 13 amino acids long. Germline lookup yields CDR1 MRHNA and CDR2 SNTAGT. The ends were cut back, 5 bases at V and 6 bases at J, with 11 bases in the middle. The CDR3 region is CASSQESPNEQFF. The DNA of the CDR3 is TGTGCCAGCAGTCAGGAGAGCCCCAATGAGCAGTTCTTC.

In its sample, this clonotype was seen many times. The J gene is TRBJ2-7, the V gene TRBV7-9; D call uncertain. The CDR3 length is 15 residues. The germline CDR1 and CDR2 sequences are SEHNR and FQNEAQ (reference sequence). Deletions cut 1 base from V and 4 bases from J, with 14 bases between. CDR3 sequence reads: CASSLDWFRDYEQYF. In DNA form, the CDR3 reads TGTGCCAGCAGCTTAGACTGGTTCAGAGATTACGAGCAGTACTTC.

This chain joins TRBV7-9 and TRBJ2-2, with a weak D call TRBD2 (6 bases). The CDR3 consists of 15 residues. CDR1 is SEHNR, CDR2 FQNEAQ, per germline (reference sequence). The ends were cut back, 2 bases at V and 6 bases at J, with 13 bases in the middle. The CDR3 coding sequence is TGTGCCAGCAGCTTATCCGGGAGCAATCCCGGGGAGCTGTTTTTT. The encoded protein is CASSLSGSNPGELFF.

The chain joins TRBV5-1 to TRBJ2-6; D may be TRBD1 (5 bases). Germline V lookup: CDR1 SGHRS, CDR2 YFSETQ. The CDR3 runs to 18 residues. Trimming cost V 0 bases and J 0 bases, with 13 bases left between them. CDR3 sequence (DNA): TGCGCCAGCAGCTTGGGACAGATTCATTTCTCTGGGGCCAACGTCCTGACTTTC. Protein product: CASSLGQIHFSGANVLTF.

V usage is TRBV3-1 and J usage is TRBJ1-2; 8 bases fit TRBD1. The J segment lost 7 bases and the V segment lost 1 base, leaving 8 bases of the junction unmatched. Germline CDR1 and CDR2: LGHDT and YNNKEL (reference sequence). The length of the CDR3 is 15 residues. The CDR3 here is CASSQARTGMGGYTF. The CDR3 DNA is TGTGCCAGCAGCCAAGCCCGGACAGGGATGGGTGGCTACACCTTC.

This clonotype was seen ten or more times. CDR3 protein: CASSLEVGGNNEQFF. CDR3 nucleotides: TGTGCCAGCAGCTTAGAGGTCGGGGGAAACAATGAGCAGTTCTTC. The V and J genes are TRBV7-9 and TRBJ2-1, with TRBD2 as a possible D gene (6 bases). Germline-derived CDR1 and CDR2 are SEHNR and FQNEAQ (reference sequence). The CDR3 loop spans 15 amino acids. Trimming pared 1 base from V and 5 bases from J, leaving 12 bases between.

The sample holds many counts of this clonotype. V and J are TRBV10-3 and TRBJ2-3, with 10 bases that match TRBD2. Germline V gene sequence: CDR1 ENHRY, CDR2 SYGVKD. Germline trimming cut 6 bases from V and 3 bases from J; bases unmatched to any gene: 9. The CDR3 is made up of 16 amino acids. The chain's CDR3 is CAIRPQRGGRTDTQYF. For the CDR3, the DNA is TGTGCCATCAGACCCCAGCGGGGGGGACGTACAGATACGCAGTATTTT.

This clonotype has ten or more counts. The V and J genes are TRBV20-1 and TRBJ2-1, with TRBD2 matching over 7 bases. Per germline, CDR1 DFQATT and CDR2 SNEGSKA (reference sequence). Unmatched junction bases numbered 15, after V lost 8 bases and J lost 5 bases. The CDR3 contains 15 residues. The CDR3 sequence is CSCLTSAREDNEQFF. In DNA form, the CDR3 reads TGCAGTTGCCTCACTAGCGCGCGAGAGGACAATGAGCAGTTCTTC.

V is TRBV2 and J is TRBJ2-5; D is perhaps TRBD2 (6 bases). The germline V gene encodes CDR1 SNHLY and CDR2 FYNNEI. Between the trimmed V and J ends, which lost 1 base and 4 bases, there was a span of 13 bases. The CDR3 totals 15 residues. The CDR3 loop is CASSEVSGVGETQYF. DNA for the CDR3: TGTGCCAGCAGTGAAGTCTCGGGAGTCGGAGAGACCCAGTACTTC.

The chain recombines TRBV5-1 with TRBJ2-2, with unresolved D. This CDR3 is built from 15 residues. Germline V gene lookup returns CDR1 SGHRS and CDR2 YFSETQ. V dropped 1 base and J dropped 0 bases, with 7 bases sitting between them. This CDR3 reads CASSLTGSNTGELFF. CDR3 nucleotide sequence: TGCGCCAGCAGCTTGACCGGGTCGAACACCGGGGAGCTGTTTTTT.

This clonotype showed up many times. This rearrangement joins TRBV20-1 to TRBJ2-1, with TRBD2 matching 9 bases. V shed 0 bases and J 8 bases; nucleotides not matched to a gene: 5. This CDR3 comprises 14 residues. Per germline, CDR1 DFQATT and CDR2 SNEGSKA (reference sequence). The CDR3 reads CSAREAGGLHEQFF. CDR3 sequence (DNA): TGCAGTGCTAGAGAGGCGGGGGGGCTCCATGAGCAGTTCTTC.

This clonotype was picked up many times. The chain has TRBV5-5 and TRBJ2-3; TRBD2 matches 9 bases. The CDR3 is 15 residues long. With 0 bases clipped from V and 6 bases from J, the junction kept 5 bases outside the gene matches. The germline V gene encodes CDR1 SGHKS and CDR2 YYEKEE (reference sequence). DNA for the CDR3: TGTGCCAGCAGCTTGGCTGGGACTAGCCTGGATACGCAGTATTTT. This encodes CASSLAGTSLDTQYF.

This clonotype was detected ten times or more. This chain connects TRBV25-1 to TRBJ1-3; possible D gene TRBD1, 6 bases. The germline V gene encodes CDR1 MGHDK and CDR2 SYGVNS. V lost 3 bases to trimming and J lost 0 bases, with 21 bases between them. The CDR3 runs 19 residues. For the CDR3, the DNA is TGTGCCAGCAGTGACTCTCGGACAGCGCCTTTGACCTCTGGAAACACCATATATTTT. The encoded protein is CASSDSRTAPLTSGNTIYF.

At least ten counts were recorded for this clonotype. The chain uses TRBV10-3 and TRBJ1-2; 10 positions match TRBD1. This CDR3 spans 15 amino acids. V lost 5 bases, J lost 3 bases, and 6 bases stayed unmatched. Germline CDR1 ENHRY, CDR2 SYGVKD. The CDR3 region is CAISPGTGVDYGYTF. The CDR3 coding sequence is TGTGCCATCAGTCCCGGGACAGGGGTCGACTATGGCTACACCTTC.

This clonotype came up many times. V is TRBV27 and J is TRBJ2-5; D not certain. The CDR3 runs 13 residues. The germline V gene has CDR1 MNHEY and CDR2 SMNVEV (reference sequence). The CDR3 loop is CAGRGETQETQYF. As DNA, the CDR3 is TGTGCTGGTCGAGGAGAGACGCAAGAGACCCAGTACTTC.

This clonotype was counted many times. The genes are TRBV29-1 and TRBJ1-5, with unresolved D. Germline CDR1 and CDR2: SQVTM and ANQGSEA. V was trimmed by 2 bases and J by 0 bases, leaving 5 bases between them. The length of the CDR3 is 13 residues. The DNA for the CDR3 is TGCAGCGTTGAACTCAGTAGCAATCAGCCCCAGCATTTT. Translated: CSVELSSNQPQHF.

The rearrangement uses TRBV12-3 or TRBV12-4 and TRBJ2-1; 12 bases are shared with TRBD2. Trimming cost V 6 bases and J 7 bases; bases outside gene matches: 10. The CDR3 contains 16 residues. CDR3 bases: TGTGCCAGCAGACTTGGGCTAGCGGGGGGGGGAAATGAGCAGTTCTTC. It codes for CASRLGLAGGGNEQFF.

This clonotype was found many times. The chain recombines TRBV12-3 or TRBV12-4 with TRBJ1-6; 8 bases are a match to TRBD1. J gave up 10 bases and V 8 bases, and 4 bases lay outside the gene matches. This CDR3 is built from 12 residues. CDR3 in amino acids: CASGQGLSPLHF. CDR3 bases: TGTGCCAGCGGACAGGGTTTATCACCCCTCCACTTT.